This TCR beta chain emerged from a study of immune evolution from preneoplasia to lung adenocarcinoma (dated by TCRdb to 2020 to 2023). About the full investigation: No AAH lesions showed HLA loss of heterozygosity, compared with 6% to 8.5% of AIS, 15% of MIA and under 35% of ADC lesions. The study used immune gene expression, TCR sequencing and multiplex immunofluorescence to profile the immune contexture of lung adenocarcinoma precursors and invasive adenocarcinoma. Resected precursor lesions (AAH, AIS, MIA) and invasive adenocarcinomas were each compared against paired morphologically normal lung tissue. Sample size was based on specimen availability rather than a prior power calculation. The immune data were integrated with whole exome sequencing and methylation data from the same cohort of nodules. The overall cohort was made up of over 40 patients with pulmonary nodules who had surgical resection. TCR sequencing data were obtained from under 55 patients. The study reported that under 120 samples were used for TCR sequencing. POLYSOLVER was used to infer Class I HLA alleles from exome data, and LOHHLA was used to detect allele-specific HLA loss.

Concerning this clone: What antigen it recognizes has not been identified. Base qualities are not recorded, but no much larger clone differs from it by a single base.

The full study reports these points: Normal lung had the highest top T cell clone frequencies, and these frequencies appeared to fall progressively from AAH through AIS, MIA and invasive adenocarcinoma. Normal lung showed the highest clonality, whereas later-stage lesions appeared to have higher T cell density and diversity but lower clonality. The findings rested on association rather than direct causation, and larger cohorts with long-term follow-up and longitudinal biopsies were considered necessary. Compared with EGFR-mutant or double wild-type lesions, KRAS-mutant nodules had the highest T cell clonality. All patients were from Japan and China, so applicability to Western populations was uncertain.

Using the immunoSEQ hsTCRbeta Kit, TCR beta CDR3 regions were sequenced from DNA. As for the authors' bioinformatics: TCR sequencing data were analysed with the ImmunoSEQ Analyzer. T cell clonality was calculated on productive rearrangements as 1 minus Pielou's evenness. T cell diversity was measured with the inverse Simpson index on productive templates. T cell density was defined as TCR beta template counts normalized to usable DNA, with usable DNA estimated by amplification and sequencing of housekeeping genes. TCR metrics were compared across histologic stages using two-sided Kruskal-Wallis tests. Held by TCRdb, this immuneACCESS table contains in-frame sequences only and omits some clones. Under half of the omission traces to an unresolved V gene where checked; the cause of the rest is unknown. That table gives V, J and clone size, and the DNA gave D and trimming. The sample table shows approximately 9,300 clones, and roughly 73% are seen once. The ten largest clones capture approximately 12% of the sample.

Resection was performed on patients in Japan or China between about 2013 and 2017. Two lung cancer pathologists independently reviewed H&E slides to confirm the histologic diagnosis of every case. For nucleic acid extraction, premalignant or tumor cells were enriched by macro-dissection following pathologic assessment. FFPE tissue was used for DNA isolation with the AllPrep DNA/RNA FFPE Kit. Sequences were obtained from FFPE lung adenocarcinoma in situ tissue. Explained via the paper, the cell subset or site label denotes: preinvasive adenocarcinoma in situ (AIS). The source is a person aged 80 or older with lung adenocarcinoma.

The DNA sequence reads TGTGCCAGCAGTCCTTTTGTGAAGGGGGCAAAGGGCACTGAAGCTTTCTTT. This translates into CASSPFVKGAKGTEAFF. In this chain, TRBV5-6 is recombined with TRBJ1-1, with TRBD1 matching 7 junction bases. The CDR3 sequence holds 17 residues, the cysteine and phenylalanine included. Only the CDR3 portion is preserved as DNA: 51 bases, with reading frame beginning at the first base. CDR1 and CDR2 were assigned from the germline V gene as SGHDT and YYEEEE. The junction shows trimming of 5 bases on V and 4 bases on J, and the gene matches do not reach 17 bases of it.